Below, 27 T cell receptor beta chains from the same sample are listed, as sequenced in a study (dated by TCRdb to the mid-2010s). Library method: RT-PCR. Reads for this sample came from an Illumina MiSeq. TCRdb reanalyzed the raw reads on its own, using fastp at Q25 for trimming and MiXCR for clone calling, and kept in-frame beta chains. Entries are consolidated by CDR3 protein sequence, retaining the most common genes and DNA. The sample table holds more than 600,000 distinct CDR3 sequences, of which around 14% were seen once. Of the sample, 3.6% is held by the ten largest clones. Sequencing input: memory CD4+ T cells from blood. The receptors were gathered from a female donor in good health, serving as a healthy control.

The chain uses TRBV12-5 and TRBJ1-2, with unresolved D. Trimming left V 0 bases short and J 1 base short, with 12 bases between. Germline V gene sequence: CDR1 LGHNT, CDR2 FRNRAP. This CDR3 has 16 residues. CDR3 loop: CASGLVSFGYNYGYTF. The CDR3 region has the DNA TGTGCTAGTGGTTTGGTCAGTTTTGGATATAACTATGGCTACACCTTC.

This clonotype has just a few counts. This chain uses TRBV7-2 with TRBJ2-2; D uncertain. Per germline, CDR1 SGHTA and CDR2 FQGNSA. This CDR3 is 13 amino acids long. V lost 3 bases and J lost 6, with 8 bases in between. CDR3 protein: CASSFVRSGELFF. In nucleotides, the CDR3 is TGTGCCAGCAGCTTCGTGCGGTCCGGGGAGCTGTTTTTT.

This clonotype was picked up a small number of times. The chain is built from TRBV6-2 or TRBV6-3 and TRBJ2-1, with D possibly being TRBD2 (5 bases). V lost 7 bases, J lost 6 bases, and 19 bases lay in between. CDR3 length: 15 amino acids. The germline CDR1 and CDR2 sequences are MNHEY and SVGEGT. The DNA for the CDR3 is TGTGCCAGCACTATCGGGATCCTGGGAAGCAATGAGCAGTTCTTC. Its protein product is CASTIGILGSNEQFF.

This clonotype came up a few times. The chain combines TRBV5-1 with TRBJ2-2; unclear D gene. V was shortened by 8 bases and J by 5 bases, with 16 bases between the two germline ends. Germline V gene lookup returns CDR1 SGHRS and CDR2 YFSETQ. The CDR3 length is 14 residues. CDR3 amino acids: CASSVVVSTGELFF. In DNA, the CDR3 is TGCGCCAGTAGTGTGGTCGTGAGTACCGGGGAGCTGTTTTTT.

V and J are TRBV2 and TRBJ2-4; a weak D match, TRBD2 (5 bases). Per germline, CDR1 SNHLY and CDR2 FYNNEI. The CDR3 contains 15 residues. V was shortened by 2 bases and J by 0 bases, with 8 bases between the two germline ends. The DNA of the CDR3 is TGTGCCAGCAGTGAAATCGGACTAGCCAAAAACATTCAGTACTTC. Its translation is CASSEIGLAKNIQYF.

The DNA for the CDR3 is TGTGCCAGCAGTGAAAGACTAGCGGCGCTCACCGGGGAGCTGTTTTTT. It yields the protein CASSERLAALTGELFF. The chain couples TRBV6-1 to TRBJ2-2, with TRBD2 identical over 9 bases. This CDR3 spans 16 amino acids. Trimming took 2 bases from V and 4 from J; bases not matched to a gene: 5. Germline lookup yields CDR1 MNHNS and CDR2 SASEGT.

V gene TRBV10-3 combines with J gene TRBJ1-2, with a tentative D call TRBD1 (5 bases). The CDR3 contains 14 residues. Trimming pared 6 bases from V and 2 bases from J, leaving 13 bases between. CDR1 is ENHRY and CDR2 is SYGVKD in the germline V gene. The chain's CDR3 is CAIRTGGRNYGYTF. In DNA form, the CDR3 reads TGTGCCATCAGGACTGGGGGACGGAACTATGGCTACACCTTC.

CDR3 coding DNA: TGCGCCAGCAGCTCCCGGGACAGTAGTGAAAAACTGTTTTTT. It specifies CASSSRDSSEKLFF. The J gene is TRBJ1-4, the V gene TRBV5-1; 7 bases agree with TRBD1. This CDR3 is 14 amino acids long. Germline V gene lookup returns CDR1 SGHRS and CDR2 YFSETQ. V lost 3 bases, J lost 7 bases, and 6 bases stayed unmatched.

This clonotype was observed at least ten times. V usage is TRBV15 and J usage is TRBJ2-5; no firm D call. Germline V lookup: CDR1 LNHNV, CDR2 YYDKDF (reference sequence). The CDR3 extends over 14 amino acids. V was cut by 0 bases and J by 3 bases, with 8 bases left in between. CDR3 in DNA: TGTGCCACCAGCAGAGATAACCGCGAAGAGACCCAGTACTTC. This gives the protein CATSRDNREETQYF.

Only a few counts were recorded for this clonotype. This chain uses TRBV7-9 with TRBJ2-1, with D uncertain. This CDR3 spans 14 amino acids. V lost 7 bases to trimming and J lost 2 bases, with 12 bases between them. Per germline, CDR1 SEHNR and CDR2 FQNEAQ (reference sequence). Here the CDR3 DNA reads TGTGCCAGCAACCAGCAGGCGGCCTACAATGAGCAGTTCTTC. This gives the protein CASNQQAAYNEQFF.

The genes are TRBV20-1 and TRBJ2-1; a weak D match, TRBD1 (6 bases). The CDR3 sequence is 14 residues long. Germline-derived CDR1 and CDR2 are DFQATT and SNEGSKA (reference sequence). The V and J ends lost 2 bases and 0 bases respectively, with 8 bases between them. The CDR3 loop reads CSARRGNSYNEQFF. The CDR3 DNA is TGCAGTGCTAGAAGGGGGAACTCCTACAATGAGCAGTTCTTC.

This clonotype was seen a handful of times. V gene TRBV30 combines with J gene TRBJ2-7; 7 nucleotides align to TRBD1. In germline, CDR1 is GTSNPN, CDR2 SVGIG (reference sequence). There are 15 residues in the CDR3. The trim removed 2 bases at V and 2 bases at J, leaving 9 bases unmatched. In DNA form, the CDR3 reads TGTGCCTGGAGTCCTAGACAGGGTGTGACCTACGAGCAGTACTTC. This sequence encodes CAWSPRQGVTYEQYF.

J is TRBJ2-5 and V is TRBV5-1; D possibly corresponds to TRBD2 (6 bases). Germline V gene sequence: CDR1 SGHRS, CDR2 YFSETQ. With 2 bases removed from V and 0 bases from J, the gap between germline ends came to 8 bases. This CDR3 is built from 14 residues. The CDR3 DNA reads TGCGCCAGCAGCTTCGGGACTTACCAAGAGACCCAGTACTTC. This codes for CASSFGTYQETQYF. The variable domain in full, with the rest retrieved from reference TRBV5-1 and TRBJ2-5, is KAGVTQTPRYLIKTRGQQVTLSCSPISGHRSVSWYQQTPGQGLQFLFEYFSETQRNKGNFPGRFSGRQFSNSRSEMNVSTLELGDSALYLCASSFGTYQETQYFGPGTRLLVL.

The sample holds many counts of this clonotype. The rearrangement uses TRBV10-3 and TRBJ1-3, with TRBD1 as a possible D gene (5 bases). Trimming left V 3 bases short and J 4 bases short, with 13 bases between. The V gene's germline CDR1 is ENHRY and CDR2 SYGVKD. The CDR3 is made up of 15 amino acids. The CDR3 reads CAISEGTVMGNTIYF. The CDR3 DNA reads TGTGCCATCAGTGAAGGGACCGTGATGGGAAACACCATATATTTT.

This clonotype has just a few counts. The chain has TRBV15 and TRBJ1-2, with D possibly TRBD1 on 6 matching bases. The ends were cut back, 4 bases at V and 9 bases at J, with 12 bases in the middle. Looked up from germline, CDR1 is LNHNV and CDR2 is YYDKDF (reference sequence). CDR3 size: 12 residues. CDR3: CATSKLQGRYTF. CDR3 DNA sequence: TGTGCCACCAGCAAATTACAGGGCCGCTACACCTTC.

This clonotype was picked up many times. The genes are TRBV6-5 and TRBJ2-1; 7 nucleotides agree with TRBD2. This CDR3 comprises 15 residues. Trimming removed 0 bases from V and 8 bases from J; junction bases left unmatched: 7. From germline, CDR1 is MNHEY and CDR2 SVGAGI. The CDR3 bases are TGTGCCAGCAGTTACTCGGGAGGGGTGGTCGATGAGCAGTTCTTC. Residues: CASSYSGGVVDEQFF.

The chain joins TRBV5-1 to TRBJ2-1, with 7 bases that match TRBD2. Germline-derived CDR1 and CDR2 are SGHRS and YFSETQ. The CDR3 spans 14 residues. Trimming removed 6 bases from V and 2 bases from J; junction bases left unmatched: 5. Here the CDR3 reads CASKLGLAYNEQFF. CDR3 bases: TGCGCCAGCAAACTCGGACTAGCCTACAATGAGCAGTTCTTC. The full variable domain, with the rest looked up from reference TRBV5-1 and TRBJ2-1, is KAGVTQTPRYLIKTRGQQVTLSCSPISGHRSVSWYQQTPGQGLQFLFEYFSETQRNKGNFPGRFSGRQFSNSRSEMNVSTLELGDSALYLCASKLGLAYNEQFFGPGTRLTVL.

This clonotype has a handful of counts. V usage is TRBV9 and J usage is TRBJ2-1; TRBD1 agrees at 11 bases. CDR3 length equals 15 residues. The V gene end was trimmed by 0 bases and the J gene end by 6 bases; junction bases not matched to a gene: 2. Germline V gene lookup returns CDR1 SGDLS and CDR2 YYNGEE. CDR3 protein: CASSVVGTGGNEQFF. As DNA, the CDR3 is TGTGCCAGCAGCGTAGTTGGGACAGGGGGCAATGAGCAGTTCTTC.

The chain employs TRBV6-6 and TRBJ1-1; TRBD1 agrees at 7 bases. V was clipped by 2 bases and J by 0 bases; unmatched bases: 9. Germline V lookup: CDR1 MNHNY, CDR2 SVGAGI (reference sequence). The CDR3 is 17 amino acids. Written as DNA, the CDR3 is TGTGCCAGCAGTTACCCTTCGAACGACAGGGTGAACACTGAAGCTTTCTTT. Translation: CASSYPSNDRVNTEAFF.

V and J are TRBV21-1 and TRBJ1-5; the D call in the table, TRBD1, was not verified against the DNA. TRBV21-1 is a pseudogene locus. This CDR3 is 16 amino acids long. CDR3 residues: CASRIKRLCSNQPQHF. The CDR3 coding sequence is TGTGCCAGCCGGATCAAGCGCCTGTGTAGCAATCAGCCCCAGCATTTT.

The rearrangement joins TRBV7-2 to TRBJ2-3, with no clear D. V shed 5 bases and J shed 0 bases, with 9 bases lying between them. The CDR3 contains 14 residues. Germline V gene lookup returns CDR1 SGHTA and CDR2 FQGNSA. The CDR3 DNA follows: TGTGCCAGCAGCCCTAGAGTGAGCACAGATACGCAGTATTTT. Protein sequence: CASSPRVSTDTQYF.

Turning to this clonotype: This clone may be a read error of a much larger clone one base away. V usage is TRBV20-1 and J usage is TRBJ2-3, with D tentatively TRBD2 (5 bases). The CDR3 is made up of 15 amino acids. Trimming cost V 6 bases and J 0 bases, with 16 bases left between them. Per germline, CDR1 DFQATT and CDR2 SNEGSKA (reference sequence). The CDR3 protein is CSAVTASRSTDTQYF. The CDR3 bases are TGCAGTGCAGTAACCGCTAGCAGGAGCACAGATACGCAGTATTTT.

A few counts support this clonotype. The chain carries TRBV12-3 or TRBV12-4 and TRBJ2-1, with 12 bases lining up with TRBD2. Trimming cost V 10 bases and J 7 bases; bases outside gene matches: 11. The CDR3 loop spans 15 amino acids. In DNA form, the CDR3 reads TGTGCCACCAGAGAACGGACTAGCGGGACTAATGAGCAGTTCTTC. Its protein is CATRERTSGTNEQFF.

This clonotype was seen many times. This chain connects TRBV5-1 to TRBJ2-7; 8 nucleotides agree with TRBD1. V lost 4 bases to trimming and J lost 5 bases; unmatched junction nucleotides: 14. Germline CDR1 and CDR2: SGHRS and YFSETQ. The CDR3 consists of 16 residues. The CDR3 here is CASSLGESRGRNEQYF. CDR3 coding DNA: TGCGCCAGCAGCCTCGGCGAGTCCAGGGGGCGGAACGAGCAGTACTTC.

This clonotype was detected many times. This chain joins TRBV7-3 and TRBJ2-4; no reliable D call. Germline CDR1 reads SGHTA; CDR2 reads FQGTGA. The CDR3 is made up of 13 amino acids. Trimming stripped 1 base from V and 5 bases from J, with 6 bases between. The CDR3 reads CASSLNKQNIQYF. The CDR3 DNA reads TGTGCCAGCAGCTTAAACAAACAAAACATTCAGTACTTC. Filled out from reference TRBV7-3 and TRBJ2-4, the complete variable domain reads GAGVSQTPSNKVTEKGKYVELRCDPISGHTALYWYRQSLGQGPEFLIYFQGTGAADDSGLPNDRFFAVRPEGSVSTLKIQRTERGDSAVYLCASSLNKQNIQYFGAGTRLSVL.

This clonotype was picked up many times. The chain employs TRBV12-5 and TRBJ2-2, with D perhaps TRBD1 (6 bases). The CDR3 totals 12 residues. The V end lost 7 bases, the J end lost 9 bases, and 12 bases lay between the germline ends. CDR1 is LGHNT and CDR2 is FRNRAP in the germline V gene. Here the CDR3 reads CASAHGGRELFF. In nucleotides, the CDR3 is TGTGCTAGTGCCCATGGGGGCCGGGAGCTGTTTTTT.

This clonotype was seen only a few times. This CDR3 is CASSATAGVVAGELFF. In nucleotides, the CDR3 is TGCGCCAGCAGCGCAACAGCGGGAGTTGTCGCCGGGGAGCTGTTTTTT. The V and J genes are TRBV5-1 and TRBJ2-2; 8 bases agree with TRBD2. Germline V CDR1 and CDR2: SGHRS, YFSETQ. J was trimmed by 6 bases and V by 4 bases; bases with no gene match: 11. The CDR3 has 16 residues. Full variable domain (rest looked up from reference TRBV5-1 and TRBJ2-2): KAGVTQTPRYLIKTRGQQVTLSCSPISGHRSVSWYQQTPGQGLQFLFEYFSETQRNKGNFPGRFSGRQFSNSRSEMNVSTLELGDSALYLCASSATAGVVAGELFFGEGSRLTVL.